The 31 T cell receptor beta chains below were found in one sample sequenced in a study of blood T cell repertoires in COVID-19. Sequencing used immunoSEQ multiplex PCR; TCRdb keeps in-frame clones, though not all of them. This repertoire shows more than 350,000 clones, 87% found once; its top ten account for roughly 10%. Sequencing was carried out using PBMCs or T cells enriched from blood (not recorded which). The receptors here all came from a woman aged 45-60 years who had recovered from COVID-19.

This clone was observed a single time. The chain uses TRBV4-2 and TRBJ2-1; 14 bases match TRBD2. The CDR3 consists of 16 residues. With 4 bases clipped from V and 3 bases from J, the junction kept 2 bases outside the gene matches. Germline loops: CDR1 LGHNA, CDR2 YNFKEQ. This CDR3 reads CASSLGLAGVYNEQFF. DNA for the CDR3: TGTGCCAGCAGCCTGGGACTAGCGGGGGTCTACAATGAGCAGTTCTTC.

This chain joins TRBV18 and TRBJ2-3; no clear D. This CDR3 spans 11 amino acids. Germline V CDR1 and CDR2: KGHSH, LQKENI. Between the trimmed V and J ends, which lost 5 bases and 5 bases, there was a span of 5 bases. The CDR3 DNA follows: TGTGCCAGCTCAGGGCTAGATACGCAGTATTTT. Its protein product is CASSGLDTQYF.

The chain recombines TRBV30 with TRBJ2-7, with TRBD1 as a possible D gene (5 bases). The CDR3 is 11 amino acids. From germline, CDR1 is GTSNPN and CDR2 SVGIG (reference sequence). The V gene lost 5 bases and the J gene lost 2 bases, with 7 bases spanning the gap. The CDR3 loop is CAWATAYEQYF. CDR3 sequence (DNA): TGTGCCTGGGCGACAGCCTACGAGCAGTACTTC.

The rearrangement joins TRBV2 to TRBJ2-3, with D unclear. Between the trimmed V and J ends, which lost 7 bases and 1 base, there was a span of 9 bases. The CDR3 is 13 residues long. Germline lookup yields CDR1 SNHLY and CDR2 FYNNEI. Here the CDR3 DNA reads TGTGCCAGCACCTCCGGTGGCACAGATACGCAGTATTTT. Translating it yields CASTSGGTDTQYF.

This clone turned up a few times. The V gene is TRBV12-3 or TRBV12-4, the J gene TRBJ1-5; D is unresolved. The CDR3 length is 13 residues. V lost 3 bases and J lost 4, with 7 bases in between. This chain's CDR3 is CASSFSENQPQHF. In nucleotides, the CDR3 is TGTGCCAGCAGTTTTTCAGAAAATCAGCCCCAGCATTTT.

This chain uses TRBV28 with TRBJ1-2; D is possibly TRBD1 (6 bases). Looked up from germline, CDR1 is MDHEN and CDR2 is SYDVKM. This CDR3 is built from 15 residues. Trimming shortened V by 6 bases and J by 0 bases, and 14 bases separated the two germline ends. The chain's CDR3 is CASRETGTSNYGYTF. CDR3 DNA sequence: TGTGCCAGCAGGGAGACAGGTACCTCTAACTATGGCTACACCTTC.

This chain links TRBV29-1 with TRBJ2-5; TRBD2 aligns across 7 bases. This CDR3 region has 16 residues. Germline-derived CDR1 and CDR2 are SQVTM and ANQGSEA. J gave up 0 bases and V 3 bases, and 10 bases lay outside the gene matches. CDR3 loop: CSVEVTGTMYQETQYF. The CDR3 DNA reads TGCAGCGTTGAGGTTACCGGGACTATGTACCAAGAGACCCAGTACTTC.

The chain links TRBV28 to TRBJ1-4; TRBD1 agrees at 7 bases. Germline V gene data show CDR1 as MDHEN and CDR2 as SYDVKM. The CDR3 sequence is 15 residues long. With V trimmed by 8 bases and J by 8 bases, 14 bases remained unmatched. The CDR3 region has the DNA TGTGCCAGCGGAACCTTCACAGGGGTCCGAGAAAAACTGTTTTTT. It is translated as CASGTFTGVREKLFF.

The chain links TRBV7-2 to TRBJ2-7; 9 bases map to TRBD1. The CDR3 length is 16 residues. Looked up from germline, CDR1 is SGHTA and CDR2 is FQGNSA. V was clipped by 5 bases and J by 6 bases; unmatched bases: 14. The DNA of the CDR3 is TGTGCCAGCAGCCGCCGGACGGGGACAGGGTTCTCCGAGCAGTACTTC. This sequence encodes CASSRRTGTGFSEQYF. Variable domain in full (rest from reference TRBV7-2 and TRBJ2-7): GAGVSQSPSNKVTEKGKDVELRCDPISGHTALYWYRQSLGQGLEFLIYFQGNSAPDKSGLPSDRFSAERTGGSVSTLTIQRTQQEDSAVYLCASSRRTGTGFSEQYFGPGTRLTVT.

As DNA, the CDR3 is TGTGCCAGAAGCTTTCCAGGGGGTGGCTACACCTTC. Its protein is CARSFPGGGYTF. The genes are TRBV5-3 and TRBJ1-2, with 7 bases matching TRBD1. TRBV5-3 qualifies as an ORF whose function is uncertain. The CDR3 is 12 amino acids. V lost 2 bases, J lost 7 bases, and 2 bases stayed unmatched.

J is TRBJ1-2 and V is TRBV3-1 (or the pseudogene TRBV3-2); D ambiguous. The CDR3 loop spans 14 amino acids. CDR1 is LGHDT and CDR2 is YNNKEL in the germline V gene (reference sequence). Trimming removed 1 base at V and 1 base at J, with 7 bases between. CDR3 sequence reads: CASSQVESNYGYTF. CDR3 DNA sequence: TGTGCCAGCAGCCAAGTCGAGAGTAACTATGGCTACACCTTC.

The chain joins TRBV2 to TRBJ1-4; D gene unclear. V shed 7 bases and J shed 8 bases, with 14 bases lying between them. The CDR3 extends over 13 amino acids. Germline-derived CDR1 and CDR2 are SNHLY and FYNNEI. This CDR3 reads CASTGRVGEKLFF. The CDR3 DNA reads as TGTGCCAGCACCGGTCGGGTCGGGGAAAAACTGTTTTTT.

The V and J genes are TRBV6-5 and TRBJ1-2; D is uncertain. Trimming pared 3 bases from V and 8 bases from J, leaving 13 bases between. CDR1 and CDR2 (germline): MNHEY, SVGAGI. The CDR3 length is 13 residues. The CDR3 region has the DNA TGTGCCAGCAGTTATGGGCAGGCGCACGGCTACACCTTC. Its translation: CASSYGQAHGYTF.

This chain joins TRBV6-5 and TRBJ2-1, with TRBD1 identical over 10 bases. V dropped 6 bases and J dropped 6; count of bases not matched to a gene: 8. Germline-derived CDR1 and CDR2 are MNHEY and SVGAGI. This CDR3 is built from 15 residues. CDR3 in DNA: TGTGCCAGCAGGCTACCGGGACAGGGGCCCAATGAGCAGTTCTTC. Encoded protein: CASRLPGQGPNEQFF.

The chain has TRBV25-1 and TRBJ2-1; TRBD2 agrees at 8 bases. There are 17 residues in the CDR3. Looked up from germline, CDR1 is MGHDK and CDR2 is SYGVNS. Trimming took 7 bases from V and 6 from J; bases not matched to a gene: 17. CDR3 sequence: CASTGDRGLARINEQFF. For the CDR3, the DNA is TGTGCCAGCACTGGAGATCGAGGACTAGCCAGGATCAATGAGCAGTTCTTC.

The genes are TRBV7-3 and TRBJ2-7; a weak D match, TRBD2 (6 bases). CDR1 and CDR2 from the germline V gene are SGHTA and FQGTGA. This CDR3 is built from 13 residues. The V gene lost 2 bases and the J gene lost 9 bases, with 14 bases spanning the gap. Here the CDR3 reads CASSLCGGIWQYF. In nucleotides, the CDR3 is TGTGCCAGCAGCTTATGTGGCGGGATCTGGCAGTACTTC.

This rearrangement joins TRBV5-1 to TRBJ2-2; D perhaps matches TRBD2 (6 bases). CDR1 and CDR2 (germline): SGHRS, YFSETQ. V was pared by 4 bases and J by 7 bases, with 8 bases between. This CDR3 is 12 amino acids long. CDR3 loop: CASSRDFGELFF. The CDR3, as DNA: TGCGCCAGCAGCAGGGACTTCGGGGAGCTGTTTTTT. The full variable domain, its missing parts supplied by reference TRBV5-1 and TRBJ2-2, is KAGVTQTPRYLIKTRGQQVTLSCSPISGHRSVSWYQQTPGQGLQFLFEYFSETQRNKGNFPGRFSGRQFSNSRSEMNVSTLELGDSALYLCASSRDFGELFFGEGSRLTVL.

The sample holds one count of this clone. This sequence joins TRBV6-5 and TRBJ1-2, with D hard to call. The CDR3 contains 13 residues. From germline, CDR1 is MNHEY and CDR2 SVGAGI. With 4 bases removed from V and 3 bases from J, the gap between germline ends came to 9 bases. The CDR3 loop reads CASSFDGYYGYTF. For the CDR3, the DNA is TGTGCCAGCAGTTTCGACGGGTACTATGGCTACACCTTC.

The chain employs TRBV30 and TRBJ1-2; TRBD1 matches 8 bases. Germline assignment: CDR1 GTSNPN and CDR2 SVGIG (reference sequence). CDR3 size: 13 residues. Trimming cost V 2 bases and J 6 bases; bases outside gene matches: 5. CDR3 DNA sequence: TGTGCCTGGAGTCATGGGACAGGCGATGGCTACACCTTC. Amino acids: CAWSHGTGDGYTF.

V usage is TRBV27 and J usage is TRBJ2-2, with 15 bases aligning to TRBD2. The J segment lost 2 bases and the V segment lost 2 bases, leaving 3 bases of the junction unmatched. This CDR3 has 18 amino acids. Per the germline V gene, CDR1 is MNHEY and CDR2 is SMNVEV (reference sequence). CDR3 amino acids: CASSLGGLAGGNTGELFF. The CDR3 DNA reads TGTGCCAGCAGTTTAGGGGGACTAGCGGGGGGCAACACCGGGGAGCTGTTTTTT.

The chain links TRBV5-1 to TRBJ2-7; 7 nucleotides line up with TRBD1. The germline V gene has CDR1 SGHRS and CDR2 YFSETQ. The CDR3 sequence is 15 residues long. The V segment lost 6 bases and the J segment 8 bases; nucleotides outside the gene matches: 17. The CDR3 reads CASKTTGTANAKQYF. The CDR3 nucleotides are TGCGCCAGCAAAACTACCGGGACAGCAAATGCGAAGCAGTACTTC. The whole variable domain, remainder taken from reference TRBV5-1 and TRBJ2-7, is KAGVTQTPRYLIKTRGQQVTLSCSPISGHRSVSWYQQTPGQGLQFLFEYFSETQRNKGNFPGRFSGRQFSNSRSEMNVSTLELGDSALYLCASKTTGTANAKQYFGPGTRLTVT.

This chain uses TRBV2 with TRBJ1-1; 7 bases fit TRBD1. The CDR3 sequence is 12 residues long. Germline V CDR1 and CDR2: SNHLY, FYNNEI. With V trimmed by 7 bases and J by 11 bases, 10 bases remained unmatched. The CDR3 DNA follows: TGTGCCAGCACTACTGACAGGGCGGAGGCTTTCTTT. Its translation is CASTTDRAEAFF.

The chain is built from TRBV7-2 and TRBJ2-5; 8 bases are shared with TRBD2. CDR1 is SGHTA and CDR2 is FQGNSA in the germline V gene. The ends lost 0 bases at V and 5 bases at J; junction bases unmatched: 11. This CDR3 spans 17 amino acids. The CDR3, as DNA: TGTGCCAGCAGCTTAGCCTACCCCGGGGGGGCCTTGGAGACCCAGTACTTC. It specifies CASSLAYPGGALETQYF.

V and J are TRBV2 and TRBJ1-5, with TRBD1 matching 9 bases. The germline V gene encodes CDR1 SNHLY and CDR2 FYNNEI. This CDR3 region has 16 residues. V lost 6 bases and J lost 5; bases outside the gene matches: 11. The CDR3 sequence: CASSSPKGQGHQPQHF. CDR3 nucleotides: TGTGCCAGCAGCAGCCCTAAGGGACAGGGTCATCAGCCCCAGCATTTT.

This clone was seen a handful of times. J is TRBJ2-5 and V is TRBV7-9; TRBD1 is a possible D gene (6 bases). CDR1 is SEHNR and CDR2 is FQNEAQ in the germline V gene (reference sequence). Trimming removed 1 base from V and 5 bases from J, with 14 bases in between. The CDR3 has 15 residues. The CDR3 DNA reads as TGTGCCAGCAGCTTAGGTCAGGGGCTGGATGAGACCCAGTACTTC. It is translated as CASSLGQGLDETQYF. Variable domain in full (rest from reference TRBV7-9 and TRBJ2-5): DTGVSQNPRHKITKRGQNVTFRCDPISEHNRLYWYRQTLGQGPEFLTYFQNEAQLEKSRLLSDRFSAERPKGSFSTLEIQRTEQGDSAMYLCASSLGQGLDETQYFGPGTRLLVL.

In DNA, the CDR3 is TGTGCCAGCAGCTCCGGGTCCTATAATAGCAATCAGCCCCAGCATTTT. It yields the protein CASSSGSYNSNQPQHF. The chain has TRBV5-8 and TRBJ1-5; no firm D call. Trimming removed 3 bases from V and 0 bases from J, with 13 bases in between. The CDR3 spans 16 residues. Germline values: CDR1 SGHTS, CDR2 YDEGEE.

The chain couples TRBV14 to TRBJ1-2; 9 nucleotides agree with TRBD1. Per germline, CDR1 SGHDN and CDR2 FVKESK. The trim removed 3 bases at V and 8 bases at J, leaving 13 bases unmatched. This CDR3 is 16 amino acids long. CDR3 sequence reads: CASSQGTGNSLRGYTF. As DNA, the CDR3 is TGTGCCAGCAGCCAGGGGACAGGGAATTCGCTACGGGGCTACACCTTC.

This clone has only one observation. The rearrangement joins TRBV7-2 to TRBJ1-2; D not certain. This CDR3 contains 13 residues. Germline V CDR1 and CDR2: SGHTA, FQGNSA. Trimming cost V 5 bases and J 6 bases, with 13 bases left between them. In DNA form, the CDR3 reads TGTGCCAGCAGCATCGAGGTGTGGGATGGCTACACCTTC. Translated: CASSIEVWDGYTF.

The gene calls are TRBV15 and TRBJ1-6; 9 bases match TRBD1. Germline V lookup: CDR1 LNHNV, CDR2 YYDKDF (reference sequence). CDR3 length: 15 amino acids. The V and J ends lost 4 bases and 7 bases, in that order; junction bases with no gene match: 5. DNA for the CDR3: TGTGCCACCAGCAAATCAGGACAGGGGAATTCACCCCTCCACTTT. Amino acids: CATSKSGQGNSPLHF. Full variable domain (outside the CDR3, taken from reference TRBV15 and TRBJ1-6): DAMVIQNPRYQVTQFGKPVTLSCSQTLNHNVMYWYQQKSSQAPKLLFHYYDKDFNNEADTPDNFQSRRPNTSFCFLDIRSPGLGDTAMYLCATSKSGQGNSPLHFGNGTRLTVT.

This clone was observed a handful of times. This rearrangement joins TRBV18 to TRBJ2-1; possible D gene TRBD1, 6 bases. Trimming took 3 bases from V and 0 from J, leaving 15 bases between them. The CDR3 length is 17 residues. CDR1 and CDR2 from the germline V gene are KGHSH and LQKENI. CDR3 sequence: CASSPGAGTTSYNEQFF. Here the CDR3 DNA reads TGTGCCAGCTCACCGGGGGCCGGGACGACCTCCTACAATGAGCAGTTCTTC.

This clone was detected only a few times. CDR3 residues: CASSLVPGDYGYTF. The CDR3 DNA follows: TGCGCCAGCAGCTTGGTTCCAGGGGACTATGGCTACACCTTC. This chain joins TRBV5-1 and TRBJ1-2; TRBD1 is a possible D gene (6 bases). The germline V gene has CDR1 SGHRS and CDR2 YFSETQ. The length of the CDR3 is 14 residues. V lost 0 bases to trimming and J lost 3 bases, with 9 bases between them. The full variable domain, in which reference TRBV5-1 and TRBJ1-2 provide the parts outside the CDR3, is KAGVTQTPRYLIKTRGQQVTLSCSPISGHRSVSWYQQTPGQGLQFLFEYFSETQRNKGNFPGRFSGRQFSNSRSEMNVSTLELGDSALYLCASSLVPGDYGYTFGSGTRLTVV.